Below, one T cell receptor beta chain is given with its context. Its antigen remains unidentified. The input lacks base qualities; no much larger clone sits a single base away. Preparation of the library involved the immunoSEQ multiplex PCR assay. For the multiplex PCR, a mixture combining 60 forward primers for TCR Vbeta segments and 13 reverse primers for TCR Jbeta segments was used. The CDR3 region of rearranged TCR beta genes was amplified from genomic DNA by a multiplex PCR assay. Amplified TCR beta libraries were sequenced as 87-base-pair reads on the Illumina HiSeq System. For the original study's pipeline: A later analysis counted about 82 million unique TCR beta chains across the 550 to 800 repertoires, and some 11 million of these chains were shared by at least two donors. Raw reads were error-corrected and collapsed into unique sequences with a nearest-neighbor algorithm that merged closely related sequences to remove PCR and sequencing errors. V, D and J gene segments were assigned by aligning CDR3 sequences to IMGT reference sequences. For a sequence to be retained, a match of at least six nucleotides was required to both a V gene segment and a J gene segment. Rearrangements were classified as productive when the CDR3 lacked stop codons and remained in frame with V and J, and all other rearrangements were classified as non-productive. Following IMGT convention, CDR3 was defined as the stretch from the second conserved V-encoded cysteine to the conserved J-encoded phenylalanine. Sequences without an unambiguous match to a single V gene segment were excluded from the earlier analysis of 587 of the donors. In an earlier analysis of 587 of the donors, V segments were called functional above 56.7% productive rearrangements and were called segregating when the between-donor standard deviation exceeded 5%. A statistical classification framework was built to diagnose cytomegalovirus status from the catalog of TCR beta chain sequences. V and J gene assignment, in a later analysis, came from comparing TCR nucleotide sequences with IMGT/GENE-DB human TR gene sequences. The TCRdist pipeline was used in a later analysis to assign CDR3 sequences and most-parsimonious VDJ recombination scenarios. In a later analysis, each TCR beta chain was defined by its CDR3 amino acid sequence together with its V-gene family, and reads lacking a unique V-gene family were excluded. A later analysis removed 550 to 650 highly shared, low-generation-probability nucleotide sequences to deal with suspected cross-contamination and a sequencing artifact. In a later analysis, a clonal expansion index for each public chain was calculated from normalized within-repertoire ranks of inferred template counts. In a later analysis, generation probabilities were computed with a VDJ recombination model fitted to out-of-frame rearrangements, and the resulting probabilities were checked against IGoR. In a later analysis, TCR-TCR, TCR-HLA and TCR-CMV co-occurrence was scored with hypergeometric tests, and a repertoire-size bias correction was applied to TCR pairs. To estimate false discovery rates, a later analysis permuted the HLA or CMV assignments 20 times. In a later analysis, co-occurring TCRs were grouped using DBSCAN, with TCRdist sequence similarity added in when clustering inside HLA-allele-positive subsets. Repertoires with fewer than 30,000 or more than 120,000 public chains, plus five repertoires with anomalous nucleotide sharing, were excluded from co-occurrence clustering. TCRdb took this table from immuneACCESS and kept in-frame rearrangements with V and J called. Such tables lack part of the clones; where checked against another copy, unresolved V genes explain under half of the gap, and the rest is unexplained. V, J and clone size were drawn from that table, and D and trimming were deduced from the DNA. Counted in this sample were under 150,000 clones; 81% of them appeared once. Over 4.5% of the sample goes to the ten largest clones.

The data derive from a study of cytomegalovirus exposure and HLA in healthy donors (TCRdb year 2017). For the study in its entirety: An earlier analysis of approximately 640 of the donors reported about 290 Gb of sequence data and 100 million to 130 million unique TCR beta sequences from roughly 180 million T cells. An early release covering about 600 HLA-typed donors comprised about 300 gigabases of sequencing data and 65 million to 100 million unique TCR sequences. Of the roughly 390 genotyped donors, around 81% fell in the genetic ancestry cluster associated with self-reported Caucasian donors. The study aimed to test whether cataloging public T cell receptors could reveal signatures of past pathogen exposure. The T cell repertoires of 550 to 850 subjects were profiled by immunosequencing and related to cytomegalovirus serostatus. A separate validation cohort of roughly 130 different subjects was used in addition to the approximately 670-subject first cohort. High-throughput TCR immunosequencing, statistical association of individual TCRs with disease status, and machine learning were combined to predict cytomegalovirus infection status. To study patterns of TCR occurrence, a later analysis re-analyzed previously published TCR beta repertoires from just over 650 donors and added high-resolution HLA genotyping. Rather than using new phenotypic data, the later analysis identified candidate immune exposures from TCR beta sequences and from how often those sequences occurred across donors. An earlier analysis of some 500 of the donors used high-throughput TCR beta sequencing to judge whether each TCR beta V gene segment behaved as functional or pseudogenic. Alongside the repertoire data, information on donor age, sex, ethnicity and CMV serostatus was compiled. In a later genetic analysis, genome-wide SNP genotypes for about 55% of the 666 donors were used, and that subset was treated as a discovery cohort. All discovery cohort repertoires had been generated using a single sequencing platform. HLA typing included class I and class II loci at four-digit resolution. Typing coverage varied by locus: about 629-640 donors for A, B, C, DRB1 and DQB1; approximately 500 for DQA1; about 590 for DPA1; approximately 490 for DPB1. Several DR-DQ haplotypes were treated as single units for association and clustering because of strong linkage in the cohort. Among 300 to 500 genotyped donors of the cohort, an average of around 220,000 unique TCR beta nucleotide sequences was sequenced per donor, of which about 18% were non-productive.

The cohort consisted of 666 healthy bone marrow donors. Cohort members were all nominally healthy when sampled, although unrecorded immune exposures were likely present. The donor tested CMV seropositive, placing the donor among the 289 seropositive members of the cohort. A peripheral blood sample was provided by each donor, and peripheral blood mononuclear cells were used for TCR beta sequencing. Genomic DNA extraction from the blood cell samples was performed with the Qiagen DNeasy Blood Extraction Kit. For CDR1 and CDR2, the germline V gene lists KGHSH and LQKENI. Reading from cysteine to phenylalanine, the CDR3 counts 13 amino acids. The kept DNA is CDR3 alone, 39 bases in frame from the first base. Deletion took 6 bases off V and 3 bases off J, with a span of 11 bases between the germline ends. General conclusions and limits of the study: The study gave a list of some 150 TCR beta chains associated with cytomegalovirus. A further reported finding was that TCR beta sequences accurately predicted the HLA-A and HLA-B alleles for most subjects in the first cohort. According to a later genetic analysis, donors in an Asian-associated ancestry cluster had fewer N-insertions in productive TCRs than the approximately 670-donor mean. The only immune exposure information available for the cohort was CMV serostatus. A cluster of highly shared sequence variants was judged likely to be a technical artifact of the sequencing pipeline. In an earlier analysis of around 500 of the donors, most TCR beta V segments appeared in productive rearrangements about 87% or about 30% of the time, broadly matching IMGT annotations. Seventeen rarely observed V segments, including chromosome 9 orphons, were excluded from the earlier analysis of a few hundred of the donors because counts were too low. Linkage disequilibrium might explain the correlated functional status among segregating V segments, but an unknown experimental factor could not be ruled out. In vitro tests confirmed that three of the cytomegalovirus-associated TCR beta chains recognize cytomegalovirus antigens. In this cohort, only TCR beta chains were sequenced, and detectable features were limited by the absence of alpha or paired-chain data. Because some donors lacked HLA typing at each locus, the association tests relied only on the typed subset. Compared with equally common non-associated chains, HLA-associated TCR beta chains in a later analysis were more clonally expanded and had lower generation probabilities. While some public TCRs were present in many individuals, most TCR sequences turned up only very rarely across donors. Assigning TCR associations to individual alleles was difficult when HLA alleles, especially DR and DQ, strongly co-occurred. Sequencing depth was assumed to be roughly uniform across donors in the presence/absence analyses, though that assumption may not hold. Some IMGT-functional V segments, including TRBV6-2 and TRBV6-3, could not be told apart with the 87-base-pair reads, so those segments were excluded. A later genetic analysis associated a missense DCLRE1C variant with V-gene and J-gene trimming of TCR beta chains, and an independent cohort replicated the association. According to a later analysis, parvovirus B19, influenza, CMV and Epstein-Barr virus appeared linked to several top co-occurrence clusters. The authors suggested that the approach could potentially be extended to other disease states and immunological phenotypes. The classifier was reported to diagnose cytomegalovirus status with high specificity and sensitivity in both the original and validation cohorts. According to a later analysis, most CMV-associated TCR beta chains appeared to be HLA-restricted, and the HLA associations seemed to be driven largely by CMV exposure. According to a later analysis, TCR association rates differed among HLA loci, with DRB1 alleles showing the most associated TCRs and HLA-C alleles showing the fewest. Specific HLA alleles were associated with 16,951 TCR beta sequences at a false discovery rate of 0.05 in a later analysis.

Sequencing input: PBMCs. The chain joins TRBV18 to TRBJ1-1, with no D gene named confidently. This receptor was obtained from a woman between 40 and 55 years old in good health and CMV-seropositive. The CDR3 region reads CASSRLRDTEAFF. The nucleotide sequence is given as TGTGCCAGCTCGCGCTTAAGAGACACTGAAGCTTTCTTT.